A single sample gave rise to the 22 T cell receptor beta chains below, sequenced in a study of cytomegalovirus exposure and HLA in healthy donors. TCRdb's copy holds only in-frame clones and misses some; the assay was immunoSEQ multiplex PCR. The data show about 79,000 clones, with approximately 93% seen just once and 3% to 4.5% held by the top ten. The sequencing input was PBMCs. Receptor source: a woman aged 25-40 years in good health and CMV-seronegative.

The rearrangement joins TRBV19 to TRBJ1-5, with TRBD1 identical over 8 bases. This CDR3 is 15 amino acids long. Germline lookup yields CDR1 LNHDA and CDR2 SQIVND (reference sequence). Trimming at V came to 5 bases and at J to 7 bases, leaving 10 bases not matched to a gene. The CDR3 here is CASSLQRTGWQPQHF. The CDR3 region has the DNA TGTGCCAGTAGTTTACAAAGGACAGGGTGGCAGCCCCAGCATTTT.

The chain links TRBV6-5 to TRBJ1-4, with 11 bases matching TRBD1. The V and J ends lost 6 bases and 5 bases, in that order; junction bases with no gene match: 2. The CDR3 contains 14 residues. CDR1 and CDR2 from the germline V gene are MNHEY and SVGAGI. CDR3 coding DNA: TGTGCCAGCAGAAGGGACAGGGGGAATGAAAAACTGTTTTTT. It encodes CASRRDRGNEKLFF.

The chain joins TRBV27 to TRBJ2-1, with D perhaps TRBD1 (6 bases). Germline V CDR1 and CDR2: MNHEY, SMNVEV (reference sequence). V was trimmed by 2 bases and J by 6 bases, leaving 17 bases between them. The CDR3 totals 16 residues. The CDR3, as DNA: TGTGCCAGCAGTTTAGGAAGGGGGAGCCGCCCCAATGAGCAGTTCTTC. This sequence encodes CASSLGRGSRPNEQFF.

The CDR3 DNA reads as TGTGCCAGCATTCAGGGGCTTTCTAACTATGGCTACACCTTC. The encoded protein is CASIQGLSNYGYTF. V and J are TRBV6-1 and TRBJ1-2; D perhaps matches TRBD1 (6 bases). The V and J ends lost 7 bases and 0 bases respectively, with 12 bases between them. Per the germline V gene, CDR1 is MNHNS and CDR2 is SASEGT. This CDR3 region has 14 residues.

The chain is built from TRBV7-3 and TRBJ1-2; 9 nucleotides match TRBD1. The CDR3 length is 13 residues. V lost 5 bases, J lost 6 bases, and 4 bases stayed unmatched. Germline CDR1 reads SGHTA; CDR2 reads FQGTGA. DNA for the CDR3: TGTGCCAGCAGCGCCGGGACAGGGAATGGCTACACCTTC. This sequence encodes CASSAGTGNGYTF.

The chain uses TRBV30 and TRBJ2-7, with 8 bases identical to TRBD1. Trimming removed 7 bases from V and 3 bases from J; junction bases left unmatched: 8. Germline V CDR1 and CDR2: GTSNPN, SVGIG (reference sequence). The CDR3 extends over 13 amino acids. CDR3 residues: CAFTNGQGYEQYF. The CDR3 bases are TGTGCCTTCACCAACGGACAGGGCTACGAGCAGTACTTC. The entire variable domain, with the rest obtained from reference TRBV30 and TRBJ2-7, is as follows: SQTIHQWPATLVQPVGSPLSLECTVEGTSNPNLYWYRQAAGRGLQLLFYSVGIGQISSEVPQNLSASRPQDRQFILSSKKLLLSDSGFYLCAFTNGQGYEQYFGPGTRLTVT.

The V gene is TRBV29-1, the J gene TRBJ2-7; 9 bases line up with TRBD2. This CDR3 is built from 15 residues. The junction had 9 bases not matched to a gene; V was cut back by 3 bases and J by 3 bases. The germline V gene has CDR1 SQVTM and CDR2 ANQGSEA. CDR3 protein: CSVELRLAGSYEQYF. CDR3 DNA: TGCAGCGTTGAGTTGCGTCTAGCGGGGAGCTACGAGCAGTACTTC.

The J gene is TRBJ1-1, the V gene TRBV7-2; D ambiguous. This CDR3 is built from 14 residues. The V end was cut by 2 bases, the J end by 1 base, with 8 bases between. The germline gives CDR1 SGHTA, CDR2 FQGNSA. The CDR3 region is CASSLSQKNTEAFF. CDR3 in DNA: TGTGCCAGCAGCTTAAGTCAGAAGAACACTGAAGCTTTCTTT. The whole variable domain, filled in from reference TRBV7-2 and TRBJ1-1, reads GAGVSQSPSNKVTEKGKDVELRCDPISGHTALYWYRQSLGQGLEFLIYFQGNSAPDKSGLPSDRFSAERTGGSVSTLTIQRTQQEDSAVYLCASSLSQKNTEAFFGQGTRLTVV.

V and J are TRBV2 and TRBJ1-5; D gene uncertain. Germline V gene sequence: CDR1 SNHLY, CDR2 FYNNEI. With 5 bases removed from V and 6 bases from J, the gap between germline ends came to 20 bases. The CDR3 consists of 16 residues. The CDR3 region has the DNA TGTGCCAGCAGTTTCGAGTCCCCTAACTCCGGTCAGCCCCAGCATTTT. It codes for CASSFESPNSGQPQHF.

The gene calls are TRBV9 and TRBJ2-7, with a possible D match to TRBD1 (5 bases). CDR1 is SGDLS and CDR2 is YYNGEE in the germline V gene. V was pared by 4 bases and J by 5 bases, with 10 bases between. The CDR3 totals 12 residues. The CDR3 is CASSQGANEQYF. As DNA, the CDR3 is TGTGCCAGCAGCCAGGGCGCCAACGAGCAGTACTTC.

V is TRBV5-4 and J is TRBJ2-3; 11 nucleotides agree with TRBD2. Germline trimming cut 0 bases from V and 4 bases from J; bases unmatched to any gene: 4. CDR3 length: 16 residues. Germline V lookup: CDR1 SGHNT, CDR2 YYREEE (reference sequence). In nucleotides, the CDR3 is TGTGCCAGCAGCTTGGCTAGCGGGAGGAAGGCAGATACGCAGTATTTT. This gives the protein CASSLASGRKADTQYF.

The rearrangement joins TRBV28 to TRBJ1-5; TRBD1 matches at 7 bases. The length of the CDR3 is 14 residues. CDR1 and CDR2 from the germline V gene are MDHEN and SYDVKM. V gave up 5 bases and J gave up 11 bases; unmatched junction bases: 12. The CDR3 nucleotides are TGTGCCAGCAGTACGGGACAGTTTTGGGAGTCCCAGCATTTT. It translates to CASSTGQFWESQHF.

The chain is built from TRBV29-1 and TRBJ2-2; 12 nucleotides line up with TRBD2. V was clipped by 6 bases and J by 12 bases; unmatched bases: 14. CDR3 size: 15 residues. Germline lookup yields CDR1 SQVTM and CDR2 ANQGSEA. CDR3 in amino acids: CSVASGGALVEKLFF. The CDR3, as DNA: TGCAGCGTGGCTAGCGGGGGGGCCTTGGTTGAGAAGCTGTTTTTT.

The chain couples TRBV6-4 to TRBJ2-1; 9 bases are a match to TRBD2. This CDR3 has 12 residues. Germline CDR1 is MRHNA and CDR2 is SNTAGT. Trimming cost V 6 bases and J 7 bases; bases outside gene matches: 1. The CDR3 is CASRGLANEQFF. CDR3 DNA sequence: TGTGCCAGCAGGGGACTAGCAAATGAGCAGTTCTTC.

The CDR3 region is CAWSVRGPLGQPQHF. In DNA, the CDR3 is TGTGCCTGGAGTGTAAGGGGGCCCCTCGGGCAGCCCCAGCATTTT. The chain links TRBV30 to TRBJ1-5; 7 bases align to TRBD1. Losses at the gene ends were 0 bases for V and 7 bases for J; bases not matched to a gene: 9. Germline V gene data show CDR1 as GTSNPN and CDR2 as SVGIG (reference sequence). The CDR3 contains 15 residues. Using reference TRBV30 and TRBJ1-5 for the parts outside the CDR3, the full variable domain is SQTIHQWPATLVQPVGSPLSLECTVEGTSNPNLYWYRQAAGRGLQLLFYSVGIGQISSEVPQNLSASRPQDRQFILSSKKLLLSDSGFYLCAWSVRGPLGQPQHFGDGTRLSIL.

This clone occurred a few times. The chain links TRBV28 to TRBJ1-2; possibly TRBD1 for D (6 bases). Germline lookup yields CDR1 MDHEN and CDR2 SYDVKM. V lost 7 bases, J lost 11 bases, and 17 bases lay in between. CDR3 length: 12 amino acids. This CDR3 reads CASTVGDTVYTF. As DNA, the CDR3 is TGTGCCAGCACCGTGGGGGACACTGTTTACACCTTC.

The CDR3 reads CASSSGGTGNYEQYF. CDR3 bases: TGCGCCAGCAGCTCTGGGGGGACAGGGAACTACGAGCAGTACTTC. V and J are TRBV5-1 and TRBJ2-7; 9 bases map to TRBD1. This CDR3 spans 15 amino acids. The germline V gene encodes CDR1 SGHRS and CDR2 YFSETQ. With V trimmed by 3 bases and J by 3 bases, 7 bases remained unmatched. Full variable domain (outside the CDR3, taken from reference TRBV5-1 and TRBJ2-7): KAGVTQTPRYLIKTRGQQVTLSCSPISGHRSVSWYQQTPGQGLQFLFEYFSETQRNKGNFPGRFSGRQFSNSRSEMNVSTLELGDSALYLCASSSGGTGNYEQYFGPGTRLTVT.

The chain links TRBV28 to TRBJ1-1, with TRBD1 matching 7 bases. Per germline, CDR1 MDHEN and CDR2 SYDVKM. Losses at the gene ends were 4 bases for V and 7 bases for J; bases not matched to a gene: 9. CDR3 length equals 14 residues. This CDR3 is CASSSRPGTVEAFF. As DNA, the CDR3 is TGTGCCAGCAGTTCTCGACCCGGGACAGTTGAAGCTTTCTTT.

The V gene is TRBV4-2, the J gene TRBJ2-2; TRBD2 might be the D (5 bases). The CDR3 spans 16 residues. Trimming removed 0 bases from V and 6 bases from J, with 14 bases in between. Germline CDR1 and CDR2: LGHNA and YNFKEQ. The CDR3, as DNA: TGTGCCAGCAGCCAAGATCGCCAGGTCGGGGCCGGGGAGCTGTTTTTT. Encoded protein: CASSQDRQVGAGELFF.

V and J are TRBV9 and TRBJ2-3, with 13 bases that match TRBD2. Per the germline V gene, CDR1 is SGDLS and CDR2 is YYNGEE. CDR3 size: 19 residues. V gave up 0 bases and J gave up 2 bases; unmatched junction bases: 9. The CDR3 loop reads CASSVDLTSGRGYTDTQYF. DNA for the CDR3: TGTGCCAGCAGCGTAGACCTTACTAGCGGGAGGGGGTACACAGATACGCAGTATTTT.

The rearrangement links TRBV15 to TRBJ2-7, with TRBD1 as a possible D gene (5 bases). CDR3 length: 15 amino acids. Germline lookup yields CDR1 LNHNV and CDR2 YYDKDF (reference sequence). V was cut by 0 bases and J by 4 bases, with 13 bases left in between. The CDR3 DNA reads as TGTGCCACCAGCAGAGAGGTGGGGCAGCTATACGAGCAGTACTTC. It yields the protein CATSREVGQLYEQYF.

CDR3 protein: CASSYGGASYGYTF. The CDR3 nucleotides are TGTGCCAGCAGTTACGGGGGCGCCTCCTATGGCTACACCTTC. V usage is TRBV6-6 and J usage is TRBJ1-2, with D possibly being TRBD1 (6 bases). This CDR3 has 14 amino acids. The germline gives CDR1 MNHNY, CDR2 SVGAGI (reference sequence). The V and J ends lost 2 bases and 4 bases respectively, with 11 bases between them.